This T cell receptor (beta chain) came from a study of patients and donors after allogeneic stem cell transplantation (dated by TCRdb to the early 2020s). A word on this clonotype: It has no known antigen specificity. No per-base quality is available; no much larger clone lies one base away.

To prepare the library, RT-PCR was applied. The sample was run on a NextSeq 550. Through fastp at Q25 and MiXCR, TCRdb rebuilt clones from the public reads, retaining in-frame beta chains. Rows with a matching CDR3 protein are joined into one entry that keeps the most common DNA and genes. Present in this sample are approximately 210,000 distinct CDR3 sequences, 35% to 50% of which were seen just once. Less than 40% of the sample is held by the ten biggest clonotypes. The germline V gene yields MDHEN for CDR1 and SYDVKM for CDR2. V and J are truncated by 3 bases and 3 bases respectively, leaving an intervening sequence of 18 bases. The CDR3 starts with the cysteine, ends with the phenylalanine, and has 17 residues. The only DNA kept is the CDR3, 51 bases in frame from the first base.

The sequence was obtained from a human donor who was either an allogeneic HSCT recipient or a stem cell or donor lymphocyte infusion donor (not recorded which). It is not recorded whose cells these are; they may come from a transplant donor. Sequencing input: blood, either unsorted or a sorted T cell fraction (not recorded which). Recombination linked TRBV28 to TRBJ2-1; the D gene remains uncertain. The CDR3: CASSFSIRRGYYNEQFF. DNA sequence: TGTGCCAGCAGTTTTTCCATCCGGCGCGGTTACTACAATGAGCAGTTCTTC.